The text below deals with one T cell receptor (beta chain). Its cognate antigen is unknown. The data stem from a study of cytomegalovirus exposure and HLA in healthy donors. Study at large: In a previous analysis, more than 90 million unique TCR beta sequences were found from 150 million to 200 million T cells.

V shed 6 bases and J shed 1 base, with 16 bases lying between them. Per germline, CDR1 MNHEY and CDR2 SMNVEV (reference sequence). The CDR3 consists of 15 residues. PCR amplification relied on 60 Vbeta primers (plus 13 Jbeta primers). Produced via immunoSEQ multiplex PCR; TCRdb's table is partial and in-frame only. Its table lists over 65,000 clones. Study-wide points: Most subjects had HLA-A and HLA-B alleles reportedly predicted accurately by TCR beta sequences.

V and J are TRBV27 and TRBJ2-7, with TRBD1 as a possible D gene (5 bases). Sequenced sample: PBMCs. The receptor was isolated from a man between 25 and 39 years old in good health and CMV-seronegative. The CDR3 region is CASRRTPASSYEQYF. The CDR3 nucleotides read TGTGCCAGCAGGCGGACACCAGCTTCTTCCTACGAGCAGTACTTC.